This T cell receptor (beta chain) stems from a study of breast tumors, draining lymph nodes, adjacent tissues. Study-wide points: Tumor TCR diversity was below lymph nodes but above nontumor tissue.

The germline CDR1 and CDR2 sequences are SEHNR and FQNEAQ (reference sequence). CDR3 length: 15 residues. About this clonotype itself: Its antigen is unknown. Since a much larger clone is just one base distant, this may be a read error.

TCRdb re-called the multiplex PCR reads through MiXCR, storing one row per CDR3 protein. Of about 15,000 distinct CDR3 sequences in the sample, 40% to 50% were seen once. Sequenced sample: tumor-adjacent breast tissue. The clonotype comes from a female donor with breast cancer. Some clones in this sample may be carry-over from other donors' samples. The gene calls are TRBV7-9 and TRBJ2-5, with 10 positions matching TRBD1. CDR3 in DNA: TGTGCCAGCAGCCCCTGGACAGGGGGAGGCGAGACCCAGCACTTC. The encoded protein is CASSPWTGGGETQHF.